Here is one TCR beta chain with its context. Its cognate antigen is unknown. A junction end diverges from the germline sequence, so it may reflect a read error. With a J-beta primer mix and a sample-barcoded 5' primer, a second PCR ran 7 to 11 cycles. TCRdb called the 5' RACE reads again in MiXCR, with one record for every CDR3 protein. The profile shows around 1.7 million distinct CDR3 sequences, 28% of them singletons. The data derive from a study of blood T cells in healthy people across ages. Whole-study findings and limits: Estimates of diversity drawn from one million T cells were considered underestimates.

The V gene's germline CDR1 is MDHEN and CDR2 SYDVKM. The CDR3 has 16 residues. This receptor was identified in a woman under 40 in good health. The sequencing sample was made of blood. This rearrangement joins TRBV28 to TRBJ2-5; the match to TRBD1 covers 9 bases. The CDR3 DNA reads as TGTGCCAGTAGTTCCTCGGAACAGGGACAGGGAGAGACCCAGTACTTC. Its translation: CASSSSEQGQGETQYF.